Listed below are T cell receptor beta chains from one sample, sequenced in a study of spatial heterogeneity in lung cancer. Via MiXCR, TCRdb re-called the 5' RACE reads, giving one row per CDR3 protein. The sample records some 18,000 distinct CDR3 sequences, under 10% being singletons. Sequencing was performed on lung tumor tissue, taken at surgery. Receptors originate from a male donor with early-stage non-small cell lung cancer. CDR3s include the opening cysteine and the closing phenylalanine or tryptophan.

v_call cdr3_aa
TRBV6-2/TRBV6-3 CASSYKPGLVISHEQFF
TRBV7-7 CASSAHRGGLQETQYF
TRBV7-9 CASSPGQSGVLTF
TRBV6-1 CASSGTGGSPNYGYTF
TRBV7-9 CASSSTGTAARINYGYTF
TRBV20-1 CSALNRETYSNQPQHF
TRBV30 CAWSEWEPNTEAFF
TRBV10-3 CAISGTSGGAASTDTQYF
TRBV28 CASSPPGGGSQTQYF
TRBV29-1 CSVGSIKDTQYF
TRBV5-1 CASSLRVTSGGTDTQYF
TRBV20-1 CSARDIGVPQHF
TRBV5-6 CASSLRLYGYTF
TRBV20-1 CSARVGGSLTEAFF
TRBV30 CAWSVRLADTQYF
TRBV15 CATSGGPGREQFF
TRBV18 CASSPPVLRDGTYEQYF
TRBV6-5 CASSYSDPGGSNQPQHF
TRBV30 CAWSPPRVRTGELFF
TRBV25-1 CASSEGGGRVTEAFF
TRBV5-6 CASSGTVYEQYF
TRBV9 CASSVVSRQGEAFF
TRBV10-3 CAITEGTGRPLSGNTIYF
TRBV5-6 CASRRTGGMVYEQYF
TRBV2 CASRSHGLAYNEQFF
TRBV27 CASSLKTDSPLHF
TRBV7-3 CASSPHLTGSEQYF
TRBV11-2 CASSPSVGWGGGRTEAFF
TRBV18 CASSPPGQGKDTQYF
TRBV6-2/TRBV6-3 CASSYPTDIRSTRYEQYF
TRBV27 CASKTGLQEQYF
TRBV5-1 CASSTGQGANTEAFF
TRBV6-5 CASSLQDRGGNEQFF
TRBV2 CASSEAAGQGSYEQYF
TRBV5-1 CASIKERFTDTQYF
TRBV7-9 CASGRAVNTEAFF
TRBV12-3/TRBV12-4 CASSPQGYGYTF
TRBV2 CASKDNSPLHF
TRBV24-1 CATSDPAPDTQYF
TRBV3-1 CASSQDPAAVSSYNEQFF
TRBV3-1 CASSQGTGGNYEQYF
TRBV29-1 CSAPRDRGGGYTF
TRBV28 CASFNGVQPQHF